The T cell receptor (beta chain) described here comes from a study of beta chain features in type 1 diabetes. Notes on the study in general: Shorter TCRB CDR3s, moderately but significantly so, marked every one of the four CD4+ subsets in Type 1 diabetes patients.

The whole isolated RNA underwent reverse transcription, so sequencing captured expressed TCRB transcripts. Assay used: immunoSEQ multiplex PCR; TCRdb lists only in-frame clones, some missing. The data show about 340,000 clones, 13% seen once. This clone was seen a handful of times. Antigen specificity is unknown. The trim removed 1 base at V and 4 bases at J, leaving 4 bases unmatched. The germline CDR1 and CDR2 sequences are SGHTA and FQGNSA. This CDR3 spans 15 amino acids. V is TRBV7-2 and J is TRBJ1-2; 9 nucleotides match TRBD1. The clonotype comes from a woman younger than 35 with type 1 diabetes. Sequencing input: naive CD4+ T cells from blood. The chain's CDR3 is CASSLEGTGIYGYTF. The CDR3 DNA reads TGTGCCAGCAGCTTAGAGGGGACAGGGATCTATGGCTACACCTTC.